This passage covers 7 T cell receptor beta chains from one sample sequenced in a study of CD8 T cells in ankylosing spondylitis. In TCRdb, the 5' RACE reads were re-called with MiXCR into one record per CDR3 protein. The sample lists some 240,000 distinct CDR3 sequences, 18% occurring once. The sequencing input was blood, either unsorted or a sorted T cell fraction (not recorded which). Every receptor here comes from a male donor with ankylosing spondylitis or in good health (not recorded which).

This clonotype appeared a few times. The DNA of the CDR3 is TGCGCCAGCAGCTTGGGGACTAGCGACCAAGAGACCCAGTACTTC. As protein: CASSLGTSDQETQYF. This rearrangement joins TRBV5-1 to TRBJ2-5, with 9 bases matching TRBD2. The germline V gene encodes CDR1 SGHRS and CDR2 YFSETQ. CDR3 length: 15 residues. After removal of 0 bases from V and 0 bases from J, the junction contained 0 bases not matched to a gene. Variable domain in full (rest from reference TRBV5-1 and TRBJ2-5): KAGVTQTPRYLIKTRGQQVTLSCSPISGHRSVSWYQQTPGQGLQFLFEYFSETQRNKGNFPGRFSGRQFSNSRSEMNVSTLELGDSALYLCASSLGTSDQETQYFGPGTRLLVL.

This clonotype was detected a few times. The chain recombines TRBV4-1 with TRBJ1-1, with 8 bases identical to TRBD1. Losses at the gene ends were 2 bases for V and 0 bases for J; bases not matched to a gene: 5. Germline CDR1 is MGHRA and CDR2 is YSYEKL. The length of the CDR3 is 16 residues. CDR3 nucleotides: TGCGCCAGCAGCCAATTACCGGGACAGGTGAACACTGAAGCTTTCTTT. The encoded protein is CASSQLPGQVNTEAFF.

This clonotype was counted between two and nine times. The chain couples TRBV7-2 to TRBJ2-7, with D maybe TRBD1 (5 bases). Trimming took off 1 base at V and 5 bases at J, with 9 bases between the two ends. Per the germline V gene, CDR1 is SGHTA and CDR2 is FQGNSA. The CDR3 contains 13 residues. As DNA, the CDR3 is TGTGCCAGCAGCTTAGGTGCAGGGCACGAGCAGTACTTC. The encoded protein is CASSLGAGHEQYF.

The CDR3 nucleotides are TGCGCCAGCAGCTTTGAAGGGACACTTACCCAGTACTTC. Translation gives CASSFEGTLTQYF. The gene calls are TRBV5-1 and TRBJ2-5; weak D call: TRBD1 (6 bases). Trimming removed 2 bases at V and 8 bases at J, with 13 bases between. The germline V gene encodes CDR1 SGHRS and CDR2 YFSETQ. CDR3 length equals 13 residues. Drawing the rest from reference TRBV5-1 and TRBJ2-5, the complete variable domain is KAGVTQTPRYLIKTRGQQVTLSCSPISGHRSVSWYQQTPGQGLQFLFEYFSETQRNKGNFPGRFSGRQFSNSRSEMNVSTLELGDSALYLCASSFEGTLTQYFGPGTRLLVL.

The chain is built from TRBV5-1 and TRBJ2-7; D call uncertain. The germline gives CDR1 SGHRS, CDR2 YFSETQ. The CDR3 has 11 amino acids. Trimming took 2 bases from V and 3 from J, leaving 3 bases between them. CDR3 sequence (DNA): TGCGCCAGCAGCTTTCTCTACGAGCAGTACTTC. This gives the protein CASSFLYEQYF.

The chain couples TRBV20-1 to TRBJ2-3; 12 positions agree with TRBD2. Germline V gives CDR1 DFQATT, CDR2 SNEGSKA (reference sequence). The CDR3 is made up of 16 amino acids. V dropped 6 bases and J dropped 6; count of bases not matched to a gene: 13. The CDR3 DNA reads TGCAGTGCACTTCGACTAGCGGGAGAGGTTTGGGATACGCAGTATTTT. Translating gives CSALRLAGEVWDTQYF.

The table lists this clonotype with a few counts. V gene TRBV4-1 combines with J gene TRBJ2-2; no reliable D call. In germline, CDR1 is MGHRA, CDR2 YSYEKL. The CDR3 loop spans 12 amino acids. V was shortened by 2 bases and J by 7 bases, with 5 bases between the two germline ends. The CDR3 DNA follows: TGCGCCAGCAGCCAACGACACGGGGAGCTGTTTTTT. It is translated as CASSQRHGELFF.